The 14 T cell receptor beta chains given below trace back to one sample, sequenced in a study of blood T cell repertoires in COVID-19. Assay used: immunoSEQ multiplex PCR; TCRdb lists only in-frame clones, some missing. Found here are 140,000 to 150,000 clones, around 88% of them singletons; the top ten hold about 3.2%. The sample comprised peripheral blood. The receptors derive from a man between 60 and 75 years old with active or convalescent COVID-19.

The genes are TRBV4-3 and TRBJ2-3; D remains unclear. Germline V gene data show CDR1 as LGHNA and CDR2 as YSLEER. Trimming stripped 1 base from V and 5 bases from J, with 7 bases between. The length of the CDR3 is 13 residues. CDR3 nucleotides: TGCGCCAGCAGCCAAGTTGTGAGAGATACGCAGTATTTT. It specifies CASSQVVRDTQYF.

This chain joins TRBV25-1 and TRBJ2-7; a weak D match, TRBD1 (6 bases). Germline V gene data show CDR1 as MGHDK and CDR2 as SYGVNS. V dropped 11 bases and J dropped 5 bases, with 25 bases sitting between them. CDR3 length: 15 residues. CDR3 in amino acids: CASSPIRGQLNEQYF. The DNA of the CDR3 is TGTGCCTCGTCCCCTATCCGCGGACAGCTGAACGAGCAGTACTTC.

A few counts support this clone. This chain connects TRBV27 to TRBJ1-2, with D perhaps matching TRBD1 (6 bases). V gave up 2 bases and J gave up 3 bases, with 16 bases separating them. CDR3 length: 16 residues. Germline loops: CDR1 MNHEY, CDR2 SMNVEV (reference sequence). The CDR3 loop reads CASSLTYGQPDYGYTF. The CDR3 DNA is TGTGCCAGCAGTTTAACTTACGGACAGCCTGACTATGGCTACACCTTC.

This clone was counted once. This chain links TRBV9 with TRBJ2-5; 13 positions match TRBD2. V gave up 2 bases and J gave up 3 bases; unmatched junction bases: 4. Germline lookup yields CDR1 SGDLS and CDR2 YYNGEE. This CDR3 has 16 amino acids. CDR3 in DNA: TGTGCCAGCAGCGTCAGAGGGACTAGCGGGGAAGAGACCCAGTACTTC. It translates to CASSVRGTSGEETQYF.

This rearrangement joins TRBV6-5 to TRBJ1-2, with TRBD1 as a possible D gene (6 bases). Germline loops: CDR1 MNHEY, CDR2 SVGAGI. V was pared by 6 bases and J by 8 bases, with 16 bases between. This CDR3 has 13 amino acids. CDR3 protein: CASRTTTQGGYTF. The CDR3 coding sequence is TGTGCCAGCAGGACTACTACCCAGGGGGGCTACACCTTC.

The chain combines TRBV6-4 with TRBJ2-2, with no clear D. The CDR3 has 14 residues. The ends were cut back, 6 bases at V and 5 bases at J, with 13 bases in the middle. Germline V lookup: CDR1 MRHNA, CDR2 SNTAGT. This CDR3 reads CASSPREWTGELFF. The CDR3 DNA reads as TGTGCCAGCAGCCCCCGAGAGTGGACCGGGGAGCTGTTTTTT.

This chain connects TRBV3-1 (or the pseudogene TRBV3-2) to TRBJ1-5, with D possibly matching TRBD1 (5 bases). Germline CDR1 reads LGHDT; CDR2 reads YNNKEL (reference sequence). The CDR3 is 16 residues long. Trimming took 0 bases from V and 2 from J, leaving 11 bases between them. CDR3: CASSQDFSGGNQPQHF. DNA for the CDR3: TGTGCCAGCAGCCAAGACTTTTCGGGGGGCAATCAGCCCCAGCATTTT.

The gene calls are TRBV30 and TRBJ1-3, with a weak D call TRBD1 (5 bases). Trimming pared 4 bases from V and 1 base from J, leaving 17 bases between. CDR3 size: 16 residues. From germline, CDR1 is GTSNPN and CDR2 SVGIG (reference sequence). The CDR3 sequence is CAWNNGPGTSGNTIYF. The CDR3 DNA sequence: TGTGCCTGGAACAACGGACCCGGGACTTCTGGAAACACCATATATTTT.

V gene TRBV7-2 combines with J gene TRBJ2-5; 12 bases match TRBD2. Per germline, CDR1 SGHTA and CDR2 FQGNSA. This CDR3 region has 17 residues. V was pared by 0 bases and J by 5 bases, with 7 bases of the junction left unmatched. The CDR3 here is CASSLAKLAGGGETQYF. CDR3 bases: TGTGCCAGCAGCTTAGCGAAGCTAGCGGGAGGGGGGGAGACCCAGTACTTC.

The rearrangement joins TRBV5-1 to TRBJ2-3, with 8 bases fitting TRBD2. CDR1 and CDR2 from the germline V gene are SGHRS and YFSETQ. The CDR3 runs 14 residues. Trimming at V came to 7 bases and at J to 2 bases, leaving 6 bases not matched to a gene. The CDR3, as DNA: TGCGCCAGCGCACTAGCGGACTTCACAGATACGCAGTATTTT. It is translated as CASALADFTDTQYF.

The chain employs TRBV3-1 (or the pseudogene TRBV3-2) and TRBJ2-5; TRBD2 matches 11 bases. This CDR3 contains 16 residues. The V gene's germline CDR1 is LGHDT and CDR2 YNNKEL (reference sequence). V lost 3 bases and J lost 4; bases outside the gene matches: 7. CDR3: CASSHYSGGAGETQYF. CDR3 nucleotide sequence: TGTGCCAGCAGCCATTATAGCGGGGGGGCGGGAGAGACCCAGTACTTC.

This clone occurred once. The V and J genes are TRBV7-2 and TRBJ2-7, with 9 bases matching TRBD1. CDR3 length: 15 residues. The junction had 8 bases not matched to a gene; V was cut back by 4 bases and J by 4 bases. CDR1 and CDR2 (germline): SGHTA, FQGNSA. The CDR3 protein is CASSSGPGQGYEQYF. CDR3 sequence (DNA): TGTGCCAGCAGCTCGGGGCCGGGACAGGGTTACGAGCAGTACTTC.

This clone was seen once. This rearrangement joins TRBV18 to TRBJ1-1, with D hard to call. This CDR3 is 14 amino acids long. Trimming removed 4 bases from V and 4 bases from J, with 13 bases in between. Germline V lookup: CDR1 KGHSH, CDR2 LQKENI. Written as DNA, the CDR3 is TGTGCCAGCTCACAACCGGCGGCGAGCACTGAAGCTTTCTTT. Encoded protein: CASSQPAASTEAFF.

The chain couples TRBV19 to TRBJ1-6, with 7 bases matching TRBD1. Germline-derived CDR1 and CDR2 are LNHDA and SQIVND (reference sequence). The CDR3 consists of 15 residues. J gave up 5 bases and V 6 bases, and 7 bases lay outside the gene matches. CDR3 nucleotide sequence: TGTGCCAGTAGCTCGGGACAGAGGAATAATTCACCCCTCCACTTT. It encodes CASSSGQRNNSPLHF.